This entry describes one T cell receptor (beta chain). Its antigen is not identified. This sample was taken from a study of Tregs in tolerant kidney transplant recipients. General study results and limits: The most relevant donor-specific Treg TCRbeta repertoire apparently came from expansion with activated donor B cells. This study did not directly address biological reproducibility.

This CDR3 is built from 16 residues. The V end lost 5 bases, the J end lost 4 bases, and 19 bases lay between the germline ends. CDR1 and CDR2 from the germline V gene are MRHNA and SNTAGT. Only in-frame clones appear in the TCRdb table, and some are missing; sequencing was by immunoSEQ multiplex PCR. The sample holds about 240,000 clones, about 86% seen once. Unstimulated Tregs (CD4+CD25+CD127-) and CD4+CD25- non-Tregs were sorted from PBMCs. The source material was CD4+ T cells from blood. The chain has TRBV6-4 and TRBJ2-3; perhaps TRBD1 as D (6 bases). The TCR was taken from a human donor in good health. DNA of the CDR3: TGTGCCAGCAGTCTAATACCAGGGGCCTCGGCAGATACGCAGTATTTT. Amino acid sequence: CASSLIPGASADTQYF.